Shown below are 2 T cell receptor beta chains from a single sample sequenced in a study of beta chain features in type 1 diabetes. Study findings and constraints: Shortening of TCRB CDR3s, moderate but significant, appeared in all four CD4+ subsets of Type 1 diabetes patients.

Antigen specificity for these receptors is unknown. TCRB transcripts that were expressed got sequenced, as all of the isolated RNA had been reverse transcribed. Some clones are missing from TCRdb's copy, which holds only in-frame ones; the method was immunoSEQ multiplex PCR. In the table there are approximately 360,000 clones, about 12% of which are singletons. The specimen was naive CD4+ T cells from blood. The receptors derive from a young woman with type 1 diabetes.

The V call is TRBV5-1, the J call TRBJ2-7; 7 positions match TRBD1. The germline V gene has CDR1 SGHRS and CDR2 YFSETQ. Trimming removed 0 bases from V and 7 bases from J; junction bases left unmatched: 7. The CDR3 loop spans 14 amino acids. As DNA, the CDR3 is TGCGCCAGCAGCTTGGAACGGACCAGGGGGGAGCAGTACTTC. Its translation is CASSLERTRGEQYF.

This clone has a handful of counts. V gene TRBV9 combines with J gene TRBJ2-3; TRBD2 agrees at 13 bases. The CDR3 runs to 17 residues. With V trimmed by 3 bases and J by 0 bases, 4 bases remained unmatched. CDR1 and CDR2 from the germline V gene are SGDLS and YYNGEE. This CDR3 reads CASSGLAGGPSTDTQYF. CDR3 sequence (DNA): TGTGCCAGCAGCGGACTAGCGGGAGGTCCAAGCACAGATACGCAGTATTTT.